These 31 T cell receptor beta chains originate from one sample sequenced in a study of cytomegalovirus exposure and HLA in healthy donors. Generated by immunoSEQ multiplex PCR, the TCRdb table keeps only in-frame clones and is missing some. The data show about 250,000 clones, roughly 87% seen once. The sequencing input was PBMCs. The receptors shown here come from a man younger than 30 in good health and CMV-seropositive.

The chain recombines TRBV7-9 with TRBJ1-2; 9 nucleotides line up with TRBD1. Germline V gene lookup returns CDR1 SEHNR and CDR2 FQNEAQ (reference sequence). The CDR3 covers 14 residues. Trimming took 5 bases from V and 5 from J; bases not matched to a gene: 6. CDR3 in DNA: TGTGCCAGCAGCGCCCCACAGGGGGCGTATGGCTACACCTTC. It codes for CASSAPQGAYGYTF.

The rearrangement links TRBV9 to TRBJ2-7; TRBD1 might be the D (6 bases). Trimming removed 2 bases at V and 2 bases at J, with 14 bases between. Germline values: CDR1 SGDLS, CDR2 YYNGEE. This CDR3 is 15 amino acids long. CDR3 nucleotides: TGTGCCAGCAGCGTCCGGACAGTCGGGACCTACGAGCAGTACTTC. It specifies CASSVRTVGTYEQYF.

The rearrangement links TRBV10-3 to TRBJ1-5; perhaps TRBD1 as D (5 bases). Germline CDR1 reads ENHRY; CDR2 reads SYGVKD. V shed 3 bases and J shed 6 bases, with 18 bases lying between them. The CDR3 runs to 16 residues. In nucleotides, the CDR3 is TGTGCCATCAGTGATCTCATTTTACCAGGGTCTCAGCCCCAGCATTTT. It codes for CAISDLILPGSQPQHF.

The rearrangement links TRBV7-8 to TRBJ2-1; 11 bases are a match to TRBD2. The CDR3 runs 15 residues. Germline CDR1 reads SGHVS; CDR2 reads FQNEAQ. The V and J ends lost 1 base and 5 bases, in that order; junction bases with no gene match: 1. The CDR3 sequence: CASSLGSGRDNEQFF. DNA of the CDR3: TGTGCCAGCAGCTTAGGTAGCGGGAGGGACAATGAGCAGTTCTTC.

The gene calls are TRBV9 and TRBJ2-3; D unclear. Trimming cost V 4 bases and J 0 bases, with 12 bases left between them. The CDR3 is 15 residues long. The germline CDR1 and CDR2 sequences are SGDLS and YYNGEE. As DNA, the CDR3 is TGTGCCAGCAGCTCCTCCGCGACTAGCACAGATACGCAGTATTTT. As protein: CASSSSATSTDTQYF. The whole variable domain, filled in from reference TRBV9 and TRBJ2-3, reads DSGVTQTPKHLITATGQRVTLRCSPRSGDLSVYWYQQSLDQGLQFLIQYYNGEERAKGNILERFSAQQFPDLHSELNLSSLELGDSALYFCASSSSATSTDTQYFGPGTRLTVL.

Only a few counts were recorded for this clone. The J gene is TRBJ2-7, the V gene TRBV4-2; 13 bases align to TRBD2. Trimming cost V 3 bases and J 5 bases; bases outside gene matches: 7. The CDR3 spans 16 residues. CDR1 is LGHNA, CDR2 YNFKEQ, per germline. This chain's CDR3 is CASSQQGLAGTNEQYF. The CDR3 DNA sequence: TGTGCCAGCAGCCAGCAGGGACTAGCGGGGACTAACGAGCAGTACTTC.

The V call is TRBV9, the J call TRBJ2-5, with D uncertain. The CDR3 has 14 residues. The V gene lost 0 bases and the J gene lost 1 base, with 7 bases spanning the gap. From germline, CDR1 is SGDLS and CDR2 YYNGEE. DNA for the CDR3: TGTGCCAGCAGCGTAGTGGGCACCCAAGAGACCCAGTACTTC. This codes for CASSVVGTQETQYF.

J is TRBJ2-1 and V is TRBV10-2, with TRBD1 as a possible D gene (6 bases). Trimming cost V 10 bases and J 4 bases, with 20 bases left between them. Germline loops: CDR1 WSHSY, CDR2 SAAADI. This CDR3 comprises 15 residues. The CDR3 loop is CATALRRQEYNEQFF. CDR3 in DNA: TGCGCCACCGCCCTTAGGAGACAGGAGTACAATGAGCAGTTCTTC.

The rearrangement joins TRBV6-1 to TRBJ1-5; TRBD1 is a possible D gene (5 bases). The CDR3 loop spans 13 amino acids. V was shortened by 8 bases and J by 4 bases, with 12 bases between the two germline ends. Germline loops: CDR1 MNHNS, CDR2 SASEGT. The CDR3: CASLSGGNQPQHF. CDR3 bases: TGTGCCAGCCTGAGCGGGGGGAATCAGCCCCAGCATTTT.

The V and J genes are TRBV7-9 and TRBJ1-2; no clear D gene. CDR3 length equals 16 residues. V was pared by 5 bases and J by 7 bases, with 23 bases between. The germline V gene encodes CDR1 SEHNR and CDR2 FQNEAQ (reference sequence). The CDR3 loop reads CASSPQGNSGRIGYTF. The CDR3, as DNA: TGTGCCAGCAGCCCGCAAGGTAATAGTGGCAGAATTGGCTACACCTTC.

This clone was seen at least ten times. The chain is built from TRBV19 and TRBJ1-1; the D gene is possibly TRBD1 (6 bases). This CDR3 is 13 amino acids long. V shed 5 bases and J shed 2 bases, with 9 bases lying between them. The germline CDR1 and CDR2 sequences are LNHDA and SQIVND (reference sequence). The CDR3 loop reads CASSAGENTEAFF. In DNA form, the CDR3 reads TGTGCCAGTAGTGCAGGGGAAAACACTGAAGCTTTCTTT.

The CDR3 loop is CASSLAGRVNEQFF. The CDR3 DNA reads as TGCGCCAGCAGCTTGGCCGGGAGGGTCAATGAGCAGTTCTTC. The gene calls are TRBV5-1 and TRBJ2-1; 8 bases match TRBD2. V was clipped by 0 bases and J by 6 bases; unmatched bases: 2. CDR3 length: 14 residues. Germline values: CDR1 SGHRS, CDR2 YFSETQ.

V usage is TRBV29-1 and J usage is TRBJ1-1; D perhaps matches TRBD1 (6 bases). Germline CDR1 reads SQVTM; CDR2 reads ANQGSEA. This CDR3 has 14 amino acids. Trimming shortened V by 7 bases and J by 0 bases, and 15 bases separated the two germline ends. As DNA, the CDR3 is TGCAGCGCTTTGACAGGCCCCATGAACACTGAAGCTTTCTTT. As protein: CSALTGPMNTEAFF.

In this sample, this clone turned up once. The junction shows a germline mismatch at one end, possibly a read error. The rearrangement links TRBV14 to TRBJ1-2; 7 nucleotides align to TRBD1. The CDR3 has 13 residues. Per germline, CDR1 SGHDN and CDR2 FVKESK. The CDR3, as DNA: TGTGCCAGCAGCCAGGCCCGAGGGGGCGCGATATCTTTC. The encoded protein is CASSQARGGAISF.

CDR3 amino acids: CASSQVHQGSYGYTF. The CDR3 bases are TGCGCCAGCAGCCAAGTCCATCAGGGGAGTTATGGCTACACCTTC. This chain joins TRBV4-3 and TRBJ1-2, with D possibly being TRBD1 (6 bases). Germline V gene lookup returns CDR1 LGHNA and CDR2 YSLEER. This CDR3 has 15 residues. The germline V and J ends were trimmed by 1 base and 5 bases, with 14 bases remaining between them.

This chain connects TRBV2 to TRBJ2-2; 7 nucleotides align to TRBD1. The CDR3 has 15 residues. V dropped 6 bases and J dropped 3; count of bases not matched to a gene: 7. Germline V CDR1 and CDR2: SNHLY, FYNNEI. The CDR3 protein is CASRERDSHTGELFF. Here the CDR3 DNA reads TGTGCCAGCAGGGAACGGGACAGTCACACCGGGGAGCTGTTTTTT.

Written as DNA, the CDR3 is TGTGCCAGCAGCTTAGCGGGAGTCCCCAATGAGCAGTTCTTC. Its protein is CASSLAGVPNEQFF. This sequence joins TRBV13 and TRBJ2-1; D may be TRBD2 (6 bases). This CDR3 comprises 14 residues. Germline V gene data show CDR1 as PRHDT and CDR2 as FYEKMQ (reference sequence). V was trimmed by 1 base and J by 6 bases, leaving 10 bases between them.

This sequence joins TRBV6-6 and TRBJ2-7; 7 bases map to TRBD1. The CDR3 extends over 14 amino acids. CDR1 and CDR2 from the germline V gene are MNHNY and SVGAGI (reference sequence). Losses at the gene ends were 5 bases for V and 0 bases for J; bases not matched to a gene: 4. Here the CDR3 reads CASSRRQGSYEQYF. CDR3 nucleotide sequence: TGTGCCAGCAGTAGACGACAGGGCTCCTACGAGCAGTACTTC.

The CDR3 region is CASSLRRLGGYTF. CDR3 DNA sequence: TGTGCCAGCAGCTTGAGGAGATTGGGTGGCTACACCTTC. V and J are TRBV5-6 and TRBJ1-2; D unclear. V lost 1 base and J lost 7, with 11 bases in between. The CDR3 contains 13 residues. Per the germline V gene, CDR1 is SGHDT and CDR2 is YYEEEE.

This clone came up once. The V and J genes are TRBV27 and TRBJ2-1; TRBD2 matches 14 bases. There are 17 residues in the CDR3. Germline V gives CDR1 MNHEY, CDR2 SMNVEV (reference sequence). With 7 bases clipped from V and 7 bases from J, the junction kept 12 bases outside the gene matches. The CDR3 loop is CASTPLGLAGAANEQFF. The CDR3 nucleotides read TGTGCCAGCACTCCTTTGGGACTAGCGGGAGCGGCGAATGAGCAGTTCTTC.

Only a few counts were recorded for this clone. V is TRBV6-1 and J is TRBJ1-2; 7 bases fit TRBD1. This CDR3 region has 12 residues. The germline gives CDR1 MNHNS, CDR2 SASEGT. The junction had 3 bases not matched to a gene; V was cut back by 7 bases and J by 4 bases. Here the CDR3 reads CASNRQGYGYTF. The CDR3 DNA reads TGTGCCAGCAACCGACAGGGCTATGGCTACACCTTC.

The CDR3 protein is CASSETGVANQPQHF. The CDR3 DNA reads TGTGCCAGCTCGGAAACGGGGGTTGCAAATCAGCCCCAGCATTTT. The rearrangement joins TRBV2 to TRBJ1-5, with D maybe TRBD1 (5 bases). The germline V and J ends were trimmed by 8 bases and 4 bases, with 18 bases remaining between them. CDR1 and CDR2 from the germline V gene are SNHLY and FYNNEI. The CDR3 loop spans 15 amino acids.

The gene calls are TRBV6-5 and TRBJ2-1; unclear D gene. V lost 2 bases and J 0 bases, leaving 8 bases between the germline ends. Germline-derived CDR1 and CDR2 are MNHEY and SVGAGI. The CDR3 loop spans 15 amino acids. The CDR3 DNA is TGTGCCAGCAGTTACAGCTGGAGCTCCTACAATGAGCAGTTCTTC. This codes for CASSYSWSSYNEQFF.

The rearrangement uses TRBV18 and TRBJ2-3, with 7 bases that match TRBD1. The germline V gene has CDR1 KGHSH and CDR2 LQKENI. Trimming removed 3 bases from V and 1 base from J; junction bases left unmatched: 10. The CDR3 spans 17 residues. In DNA form, the CDR3 reads TGTGCCAGCTCACCTACCTACGGACAGGTGGGCACAGATACGCAGTATTTT. Protein product: CASSPTYGQVGTDTQYF. Combining the CDR3 with reference TRBV18 and TRBJ2-3 gives the whole variable domain NAGVMQNPRHLVRRRGQEARLRCSPMKGHSHVYWYRQLPEEGLKFMVYLQKENIIDESGMPKERFSAEFPKEGPSILRIQQVVRGDSAAYFCASSPTYGQVGTDTQYFGPGTRLTVL.

This clone appeared a few times. This sample includes further DNA sequences coding for the same CDR3. The DNA of the CDR3 is TGTGCCAGCAGTGTAACTGGGAGCACAGATACGCAGTATTTT. As protein: CASSVTGSTDTQYF. The rearrangement links TRBV25-1 to TRBJ2-3; D gene unclear. Looked up from germline, CDR1 is MGHDK and CDR2 is SYGVNS. V was pared by 4 bases and J by 0 bases, with 8 bases between. The CDR3 has 14 residues.

The V and J genes are TRBV7-2 and TRBJ2-7, with TRBD1 identical over 7 bases. The CDR3 loop spans 15 amino acids. V trimming: 1 base; J trimming: 0 bases; junction bases outside the gene matches: 3. Germline-derived CDR1 and CDR2 are SGHTA and FQGNSA. Here the CDR3 DNA reads TGTGCCAGCAGCTTAGTCAGGGGGAGCTCCTACGAGCAGTACTTC. Amino acid sequence: CASSLVRGSSYEQYF.

The chain recombines TRBV11-2 with TRBJ2-1, with TRBD2 identical over 11 bases. V was clipped by 8 bases and J by 6 bases; unmatched bases: 6. CDR3 length: 14 amino acids. The V gene's germline CDR1 is SGHAT and CDR2 FQNNGV. The DNA for the CDR3 is TGTGCCAGCGGAGCCGGGACTAGCGGCAATGAGCAGTTCTTC. As protein: CASGAGTSGNEQFF.

J is TRBJ2-5 and V is TRBV7-9; D perhaps matches TRBD2 (5 bases). This CDR3 has 15 residues. CDR1 and CDR2 from the germline V gene are SEHNR and FQNEAQ (reference sequence). Between the trimmed V and J ends, which lost 7 bases and 5 bases, there was a span of 20 bases. CDR3: CASTSTVGVRETQYF. In nucleotides, the CDR3 is TGTGCCAGCACCTCGACGGTGGGAGTTAGGGAGACCCAGTACTTC.

The chain links TRBV7-8 to TRBJ1-2; 7 bases are a match to TRBD1. The CDR3 runs 14 residues. CDR1 and CDR2 (germline): SGHVS, FQNEAQ. Germline trimming cut 5 bases from V and 8 bases from J; bases unmatched to any gene: 11. CDR3 region: CASSARPGTVGYTF. The CDR3 region has the DNA TGTGCCAGCAGCGCCCGACCGGGGACAGTCGGCTACACCTTC.

This clone was picked up a small number of times. This sequence joins TRBV11-3 and TRBJ2-1; 9 bases line up with TRBD1. Germline V gene data show CDR1 as SGHNT and CDR2 as YENEEA. V shed 4 bases and J 8 bases; nucleotides not matched to a gene: 9. The CDR3 loop spans 15 amino acids. The CDR3: CASSYGGTGKDEQFF. The CDR3 DNA is TGTGCCAGCAGCTACGGCGGGACAGGGAAAGATGAGCAGTTCTTC.

This chain's CDR3 is CASSLTAKRMNTEAFF. The CDR3 nucleotides read TGTGCCAGCAGCTTAACGGCCAAGCGCATGAACACTGAAGCTTTCTTT. This chain connects TRBV11-2 to TRBJ1-1; no clear D gene. The germline V gene has CDR1 SGHAT and CDR2 FQNNGV. This CDR3 contains 16 residues. V dropped 2 bases and J dropped 0 bases, with 13 bases sitting between them.